This T cell receptor (beta chain) was sequenced in a study of response to subunit inactivated influenza vaccine. Whole-study results and caveats: The authors put forward the suggestion that each seasonal influenza vaccination may bring in only a limited number of new T cells.

Per germline, CDR1 SGDLS and CDR2 YYNGEE. Trimming took off 0 bases at V and 2 bases at J, with 9 bases between the two ends. There are 14 residues in the CDR3. Concerning this clonotype: Its antigen is still unknown.

A single record per CDR3 protein comes from TCRdb applying MiXCR to the RT-PCR reads. The sample shows roughly 570,000 distinct CDR3 sequences, 10% to 15% of them seen only once. The rearrangement uses TRBV9 and TRBJ2-7; D uncertain. The material sequenced was PBMCs from blood, taken 40 to 50 days after vaccination. The receptor was isolated from a man between 45 and 60 years old who received an inactivated influenza vaccine. The CDR3 DNA reads as TGTGCCAGCAGCGTAGGTGGCCGGGCCTACGAGCAGTACTTC. This translates into CASSVGGRAYEQYF.